The present TCR beta chain was sequenced within a study of T-cell reconstitution after alpha-beta-depleted transplantation in children. Researchers prepared the TCRbeta library using unique molecular identifiers, the study reports. TCRdb independently ran MiXCR on the PCR reads; one entry per CDR3 protein. The sample has approximately 630,000 distinct CDR3 sequences; around 13% are singletons. Study-wide results and limits: One year after transplant, T-cell counts and diversity came mostly from newly produced T cells. Several hundred expanded graft clones reportedly gave rise to the alpha-beta T cells present about two months after transplant.

This clonotype came up many times. Antigen specificity is unknown. The CDR3 spans 17 residues. Germline CDR1 reads DFQATT; CDR2 reads SNEGSKA (reference sequence). Between the trimmed V and J ends, which lost 0 bases and 1 base, there was a span of 17 bases. The sequence was collected from a girl aged 2 to 10 with congenital amegakaryocytic thrombocytopenia, due to receive a stem cell transplant. The chain couples TRBV20-1 to TRBJ2-3, with D perhaps being TRBD1 or TRBD2 (5 bases each). The starting material was PBMCs, obtained before TCRalphabeta/CD19-depleted stem cell transplant. The CDR3 reads CSARDLDRTGRTDTQYF. In nucleotides, the CDR3 is TGCAGTGCTAGAGATCTAGATCGGACGGGGCGCACAGATACGCAGTATTTT.